This T cell receptor beta chain was recovered during a study of blood T cell repertoires in COVID-19 (dated by TCRdb to about 2020). Looking at the study overall: Samples covering the acute and convalescent phases of COVID-19 were provided by collaborators in the United States, Italy and Spain. The material from the prospective study consisted of cDNA or gDNA derived from T cells, B-cell-depleted T cells, or PBMCs. Deeply sampled blood TCRbeta repertoires from subjects exposed to, actively infected with, or recovered from COVID-19 were included in the dataset. The repertoires were released in a freely available public database intended as a resource for research on the immune response to SARS-CoV-2. Samples came from the ongoing ImmuneRACE study (first 160 participants) plus 1,254 subjects from 6 global collaborators. The sample metadata nearly always contained a de-identified subject ID, COVID-19 status, age in years and sex. Where HLA class I and class II types were available, the types were taken from metadata supplied by the sample provider, not from assay-based typing. General study outcomes and caveats: Clinical and demographic metadata were provided uncurated, with the amount varying by source and participant.

Worth noting for this clone: No antigen is known for it. Base qualities are not at hand, and no much larger clone is one base apart.

The immunoSEQ Assay, a bias-controlled multiplex PCR, was used to amplify TCRbeta CDR3 regions from genomic DNA. As for how the authors treated the data: The number of nucleated cells in each sample was estimated by amplification of reference gene primers within the assay. To quantify the absolute abundance of each unique TCRbeta CDR3 rearrangement, sequence reads were collapsed and filtered. For each sample, productive Simpson clonality was calculated as the square root of Simpson's diversity index across productive rearrangements. In its TCRdb copy, this immuneACCESS table keeps in-frame sequences only and misses some clones. Where compared with another copy, unresolved V genes explain less than half of these, and the others have no known cause. D and trimming were read from the DNA, whereas the V and J calls and clone size are those reported in that table. The sample records about 120,000 clones, roughly 78% of which are singletons. The ten largest clones capture 16% of the sample.

Reading from cysteine to phenylalanine, the CDR3 counts 15 amino acids. Only CDR3 DNA is held: 45 bases, read in frame from base 1. CDR1 and CDR2 are read off the germline V gene (reference sequence) as LGHDT and YNNKEL. V is reduced by 1 base and J by 4 bases, leaving a spacing of 10 bases between them. Collaborating institutions collected whole blood in K2EDTA tubes following their own protocols. For TCRbeta analysis, collaborators shipped samples as frozen whole blood, isolated PBMCs, or DNA extracted from either of those sample types. Sequenced: peripheral blood. The chain is made from TRBV3-1 (or the pseudogene TRBV3-2) and TRBJ1-4; no D gene call is confident. The sequence was collected from a man between 60 and 75 years old with active or convalescent COVID-19. Here the CDR3 is given as CASSQAGTINEKLFF. The sequence in DNA is TGTGCCAGCAGCCAAGCCGGCACTATTAATGAAAAACTGTTTTTT.